A selection of T cell receptor beta chains follows, all from one sample in a study of T-cell memory formation after mild COVID-19. TCRdb analysed the 5' RACE reads with MiXCR anew, one entry per CDR3 protein. The sample lists a few hundred thousand distinct CDR3 sequences; 20% to 25% were seen once. Specimen: PBMCs or a T cell subset sorted from them (not recorded which). These receptors were obtained from a man younger than 35 who had mild COVID-19 (a few samples of this study predate the infection). Cell type and time point are not known. The CDR3 runs from the conserved cysteine through the conserved F or W. The order of the fields is V gene, CDR3 protein.

TRBV7-6,CASGAAVQETQYF
TRBV9,CASSKTGAGETQYF
TRBV5-1,CASSFGGTGVSGELFF
TRBV7-2,CASSTRTSGTNTDTQYF
TRBV5-1,CASSSSRDRGSHYGYTF
TRBV29-1,CSVEGHRGLLPVDEQFF
TRBV7-9,CASSLARGASEKLFF
TRBV27,CASSDRAYGYTF
TRBV2,CASRPGSIDSPLHF
TRBV21-1,CARKCPRGYEQYF
TRBV15,CATSQGADTEAFF
TRBV4-3,CASSLVRSGAYGYTF
TRBV14,CASSSRDNNNEQFF
TRBV20-1,CSARVRGQRGQPQHF